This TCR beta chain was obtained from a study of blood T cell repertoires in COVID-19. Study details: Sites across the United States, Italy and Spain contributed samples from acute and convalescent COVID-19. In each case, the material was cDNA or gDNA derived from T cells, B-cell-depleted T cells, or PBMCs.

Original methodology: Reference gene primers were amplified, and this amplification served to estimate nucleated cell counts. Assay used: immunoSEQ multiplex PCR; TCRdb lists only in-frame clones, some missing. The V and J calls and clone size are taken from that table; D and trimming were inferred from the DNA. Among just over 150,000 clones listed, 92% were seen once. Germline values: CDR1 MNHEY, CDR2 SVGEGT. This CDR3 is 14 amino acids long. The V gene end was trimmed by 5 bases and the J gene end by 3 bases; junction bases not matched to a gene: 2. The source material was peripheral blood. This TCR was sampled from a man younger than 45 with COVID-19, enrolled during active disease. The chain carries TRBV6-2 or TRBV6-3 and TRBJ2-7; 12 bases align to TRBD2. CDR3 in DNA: TGTGCCAGCAGTGGACTAGCGGGAATCTACGAGCAGTACTTC. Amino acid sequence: CASSGLAGIYEQYF.